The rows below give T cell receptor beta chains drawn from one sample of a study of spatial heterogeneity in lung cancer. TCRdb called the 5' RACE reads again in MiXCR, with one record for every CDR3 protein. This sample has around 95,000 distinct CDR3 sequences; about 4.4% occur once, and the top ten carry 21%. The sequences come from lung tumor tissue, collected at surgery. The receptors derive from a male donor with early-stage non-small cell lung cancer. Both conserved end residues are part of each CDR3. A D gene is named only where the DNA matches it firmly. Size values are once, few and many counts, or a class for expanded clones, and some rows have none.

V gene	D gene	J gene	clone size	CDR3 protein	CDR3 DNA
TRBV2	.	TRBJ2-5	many	CASSEMATQYF	TGTGCCAGCAGTGAAATGGCGACCCAGTACTTC
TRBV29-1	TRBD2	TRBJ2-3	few	CSGKRGLAGTDTQYF	TGCAGCGGAAAACGAGGACTAGCGGGCACAGATACGCAGTATTTT
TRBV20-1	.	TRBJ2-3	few	CSATGIDTQYF	TGCAGTGCTACAGGGATTGATACGCAGTATTTT
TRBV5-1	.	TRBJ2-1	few	CASSSSSGSFNEQFF	TGCGCCAGCAGTTCTAGCTCTGGCAGTTTCAATGAGCAGTTCTTC
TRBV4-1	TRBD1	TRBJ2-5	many	CASSLPFRDSQETQYF	TGCGCCAGCAGCCTTCCCTTCCGGGACAGCCAAGAGACCCAGTACTTC
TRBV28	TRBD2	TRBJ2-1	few	CASRTILAGKYNEQFF	TGTGCCAGCAGGACTATACTAGCGGGGAAGTACAATGAGCAGTTCTTC
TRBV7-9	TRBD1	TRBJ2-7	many	CASSLAKSWTGGNEQYF	TGTGCCAGCAGCTTAGCGAAGAGTTGGACAGGAGGTAACGAGCAGTACTTC
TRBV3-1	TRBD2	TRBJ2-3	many	CASSPEAGADTQYF	TGTGCCAGCAGCCCGGAGGCGGGAGCGGATACGCAGTATTTT
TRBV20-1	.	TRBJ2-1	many	CSAELDPANNEQFF	TGCAGTGCAGAGCTCGACCCGGCGAACAATGAGCAGTTCTTC
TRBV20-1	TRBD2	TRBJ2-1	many	CSASEGAGGYNEQFF	TGCAGTGCTTCCGAAGGGGCGGGAGGATACAATGAGCAGTTCTTC
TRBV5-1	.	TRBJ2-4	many	CASSYDREGQYF	TGCGCCAGCAGCTACGACAGGGAGGGCCAGTACTTC
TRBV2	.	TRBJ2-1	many	CASRRDRLSYNEQFF	TGTGCCAGCAGAAGGGATAGGCTCTCCTACAATGAGCAGTTCTTC
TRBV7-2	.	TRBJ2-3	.	CAIEKGTQYF	TGTGCCATCGAGAAGGGTACGCAGTATTTT
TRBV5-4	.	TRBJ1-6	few	CASSGFDPRGQYNSPLHF	TGTGCCAGCAGCGGATTTGACCCGCGGGGCCAATATAATTCACCCCTCCACTTT
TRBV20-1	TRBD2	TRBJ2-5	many	CSARDRGREPAETQYF	TGCAGTGCTAGAGATCGTGGGCGGGAGCCCGCAGAGACCCAGTACTTC
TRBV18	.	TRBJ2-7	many	CASSQDYYEQYF	TGTGCCAGCTCGCAAGACTACTACGAGCAGTACTTC
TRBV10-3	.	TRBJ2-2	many	CAISESQRFGVANTGELFF	TGTGCCATCAGTGAGTCGCAGCGTTTCGGCGTCGCGAACACCGGGGAGCTGTTTTTT
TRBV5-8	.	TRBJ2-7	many	CASSLYGSLYEQYF	TGTGCCAGCAGCTTGTACGGGAGCCTCTACGAGCAGTACTTC
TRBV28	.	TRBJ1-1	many	CASSYGGTAFF	TGTGCCAGCAGTTACGGGGGTACGGCTTTCTTT
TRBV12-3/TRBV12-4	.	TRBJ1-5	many	CASSFSMGNQPQHF	TGTGCCAGCAGTTTCTCGATGGGGAATCAGCCCCAGCATTTT
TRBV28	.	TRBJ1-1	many	CASIANTEAFF	TGTGCCAGCATTGCGAACACTGAAGCTTTCTTT
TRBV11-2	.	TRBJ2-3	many	CASSFQGRTDTQYF	TGTGCCAGCAGCTTTCAGGGGCGAACGGATACGCAGTATTTT
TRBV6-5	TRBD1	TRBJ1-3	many	CASSRGQGISGNTIYF	TGTGCCAGCAGTCGTGGACAGGGAATCTCTGGAAACACCATATATTTT
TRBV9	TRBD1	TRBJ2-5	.	CASSVGMGTGLGETQYF	TGTGCCAGCAGCGTAGGGATGGGGACAGGGCTCGGCGAGACCCAGTACTTC